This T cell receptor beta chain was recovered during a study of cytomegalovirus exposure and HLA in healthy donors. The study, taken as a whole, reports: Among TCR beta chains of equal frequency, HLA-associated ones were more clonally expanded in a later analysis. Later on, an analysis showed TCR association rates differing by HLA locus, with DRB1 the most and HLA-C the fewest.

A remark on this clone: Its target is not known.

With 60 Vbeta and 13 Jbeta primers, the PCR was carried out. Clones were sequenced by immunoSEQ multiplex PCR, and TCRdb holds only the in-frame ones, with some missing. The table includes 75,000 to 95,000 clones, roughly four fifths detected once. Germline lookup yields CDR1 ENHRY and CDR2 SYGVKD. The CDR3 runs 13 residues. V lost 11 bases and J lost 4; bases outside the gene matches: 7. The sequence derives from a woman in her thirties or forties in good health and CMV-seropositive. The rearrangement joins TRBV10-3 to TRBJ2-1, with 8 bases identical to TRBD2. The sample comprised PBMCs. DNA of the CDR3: TGTGCCGCGGGGGGTTCCACTTACAATGAGCAGTTCTTC. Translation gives CAAGGSTYNEQFF.